This TCR beta chain originates from a study of blood T cell repertoires in COVID-19. Assay: immunoSEQ multiplex PCR; the TCRdb copy retains only in-frame clones and omits some. The table includes roughly 160,000 clones, 85% to 90% detected once. The CDR3 has 16 amino acids. The V gene's germline CDR1 is SGHRS and CDR2 YFSETQ. With V trimmed by 0 bases and J by 0 bases, 2 bases remained unmatched. Specimen: peripheral blood. The source of this sequence is a man aged 50-60 years with active or convalescent COVID-19. This chain connects TRBV5-1 to TRBJ2-2; 7 bases align to TRBD1. The CDR3: CASSLEGGANTGELFF. In nucleotides, the CDR3 is TGCGCCAGCAGCTTGGAAGGGGGCGCGAACACCGGGGAGCTGTTTTTT.